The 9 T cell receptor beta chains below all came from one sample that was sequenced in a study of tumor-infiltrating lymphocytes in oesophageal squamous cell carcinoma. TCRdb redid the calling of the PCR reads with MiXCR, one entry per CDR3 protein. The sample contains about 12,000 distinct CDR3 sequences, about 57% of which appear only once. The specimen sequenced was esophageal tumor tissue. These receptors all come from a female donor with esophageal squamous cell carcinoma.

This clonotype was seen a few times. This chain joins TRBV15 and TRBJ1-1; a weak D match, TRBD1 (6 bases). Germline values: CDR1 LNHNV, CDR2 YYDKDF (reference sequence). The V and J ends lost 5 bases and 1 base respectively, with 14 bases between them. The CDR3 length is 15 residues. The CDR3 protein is CATSGRDNANTEAFF. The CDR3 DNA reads TGTGCCACCAGCGGAAGGGACAACGCGAACACTGAAGCTTTCTTT.

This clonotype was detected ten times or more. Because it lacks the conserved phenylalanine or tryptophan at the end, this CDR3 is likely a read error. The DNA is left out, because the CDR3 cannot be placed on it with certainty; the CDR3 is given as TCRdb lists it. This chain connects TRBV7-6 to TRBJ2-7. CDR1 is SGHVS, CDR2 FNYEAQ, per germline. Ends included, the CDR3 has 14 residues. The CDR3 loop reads CASSLAGYGYTFGS.

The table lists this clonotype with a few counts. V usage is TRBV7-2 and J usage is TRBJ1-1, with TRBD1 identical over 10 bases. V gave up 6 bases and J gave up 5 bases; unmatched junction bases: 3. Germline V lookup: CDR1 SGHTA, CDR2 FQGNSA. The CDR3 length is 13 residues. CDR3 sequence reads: CASRRTGGTEAFF. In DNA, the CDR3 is TGTGCCAGCAGACGGACAGGGGGGACTGAAGCTTTCTTT.

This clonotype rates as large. CDR3 protein: CASSLVSSNSYEQYF. In DNA, the CDR3 is TGTGCCAGCAGCTTAGTCTCCAGTAACTCCTACGAGCAGTACTTC. The chain couples TRBV7-6 to TRBJ2-7; D remains unclear. The CDR3 loop spans 15 amino acids. Trimming removed 1 base from V and 0 bases from J, with 10 bases in between. CDR1 and CDR2 from the germline V gene are SGHVS and FNYEAQ.

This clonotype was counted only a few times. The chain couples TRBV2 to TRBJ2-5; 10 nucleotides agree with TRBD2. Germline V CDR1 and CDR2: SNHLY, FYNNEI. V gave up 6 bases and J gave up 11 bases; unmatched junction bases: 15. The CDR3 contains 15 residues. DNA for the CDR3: TGTGCCAGCAGGTTAGCGGGAGGCGGGTACAATGAGCAGTACTTC. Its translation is CASRLAGGGYNEQYF.

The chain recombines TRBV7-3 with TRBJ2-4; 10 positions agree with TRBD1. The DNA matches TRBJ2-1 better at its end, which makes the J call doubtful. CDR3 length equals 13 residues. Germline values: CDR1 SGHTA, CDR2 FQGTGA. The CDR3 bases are TGTGCCAGCAGCGCGGACAGGGGGGAGACCCAGTTCTTC. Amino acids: CASSADRGETQFF.

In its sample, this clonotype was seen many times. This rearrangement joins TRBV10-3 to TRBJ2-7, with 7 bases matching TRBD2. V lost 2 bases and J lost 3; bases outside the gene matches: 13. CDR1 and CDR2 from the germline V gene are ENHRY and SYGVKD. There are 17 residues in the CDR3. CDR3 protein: CAISERAGFQRYYEQYF. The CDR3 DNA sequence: TGTGCCATCAGTGAGCGAGCGGGATTCCAGCGTTACTACGAGCAGTACTTC.

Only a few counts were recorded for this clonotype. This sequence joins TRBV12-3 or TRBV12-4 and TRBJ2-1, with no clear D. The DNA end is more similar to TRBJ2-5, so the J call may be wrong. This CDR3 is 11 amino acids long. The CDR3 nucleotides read TGTGCCAGCAGTTTCGAAGAGACCCAGTACTTC. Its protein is CASSFEETQYF.

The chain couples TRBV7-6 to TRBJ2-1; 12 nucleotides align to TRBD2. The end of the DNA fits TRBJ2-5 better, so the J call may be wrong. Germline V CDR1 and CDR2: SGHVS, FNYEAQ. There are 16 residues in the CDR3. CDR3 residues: CASRPTSGRLQETQYF. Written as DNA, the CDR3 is TGTGCCAGCAGACCGACTAGCGGGAGACTTCAAGAGACCCAGTACTTC.